These T cell receptor beta chains were read from a single sample in a study of blood T cells in healthy people across ages. MiXCR, run by TCRdb on the 5' RACE reads, gives a single entry per CDR3 protein. The sample shows 910,000 or so distinct CDR3 sequences, approximately 50% of them seen only once. Sequenced: blood. The receptors shown here come from a woman aged 55 to 70 in good health. The CDR3 runs from the conserved cysteine through the conserved F or W. D genes are given only for firm matches. Size values are once, few and many counts, or a class for expanded clones, and some rows have none.

v_call	cdr3_length	d_call	j_call	clone_size	cdr3_nt	cdr3_aa
TRBV2	13	-	TRBJ2-3	-	TGTGCCAGCAGTGAAGGGTTAGGGGATACGCAGTATTTT	CASSEGLGDTQYF
TRBV6-5	13	-	TRBJ2-7	-	TGTGCCAGCAGCCCAAGTTCGGGGCGCGAGCAGTACTTC	CASSPSSGREQYF
TRBV6-2/TRBV6-3	15	TRBD2	TRBJ2-7	-	TGTGCCAGCATATTAGCGGGAGGTAACCCCTACGAGCAGTACTTC	CASILAGGNPYEQYF
TRBV25-1	15	-	TRBJ2-1	-	TGTGCCAGCAGTGAAATAGGAGCGGGTTACAATGAGCAGTTCTTC	CASSEIGAGYNEQFF
TRBV7-3	15	-	TRBJ2-7	few	TGTGCCAGCAGCTTAGGCGGGATGGGGCCATTCGAGCAGTACTTC	CASSLGGMGPFEQYF
TRBV7-2	14	TRBD2	TRBJ2-7	-	TGTGCCAGCAGCCGACTAGCGGAGACCTACGAGCAGTACTTC	CASSRLAETYEQYF
TRBV7-9	14	-	TRBJ2-7	-	TGTGCCAGCAGACCAACAGGGATCACCTACGAGCAGTACTTC	CASRPTGITYEQYF
TRBV24-1	17	TRBD1	TRBJ2-5	-	TGTGCCACCAGTGATTTGCCAGGACAGGGGTCGGGGAATGAGCAGTACTTC	CATSDLPGQGSGNEQYF
TRBV6-6	14	TRBD2	TRBJ2-7	-	TGTGCTAGCATGGCTAGCGGAGGCCCCTACGAGCAGTACTTC	CASMASGGPYEQYF
TRBV7-8	14	-	TRBJ2-5	-	TGTGCCAGCAGCTCCGGGGACCTCTGGGGAGGCCAGTACTTC	CASSSGDLWGGQYF
TRBV18	15	TRBD2	TRBJ2-5	-	TGTGCCAGCTCACCAACGGAGCGGGGTCTCGAGGAGCAGTACTTC	CASSPTERGLEEQYF
TRBV27	16	-	TRBJ2-1	-	TGTGCCAGCAGTTTGGTTGACAGTATCTCCTACAATGAGCAGTTCTTC	CASSLVDSISYNEQFF
TRBV6-5	15	-	TRBJ2-7	few	TGTGCCAGCAGTTACTCGGGGACCCAAGCCTACGAGCAGTACTTC	CASSYSGTQAYEQYF
TRBV2	17	-	TRBJ1-2	once	TGTGCCAGCAGTGAACGGGCAGGCCGGAGGCCAAACTATGGCTACACCTTC	CASSERAGRRPNYGYTF
TRBV29-1	14	-	TRBJ1-1	few	TGCAGCGTGCAAAAGGCAGGGTGGAACACTGAAGCTTTCTTT	CSVQKAGWNTEAFF
TRBV18	17	-	TRBJ2-5	-	TGTGCCAGCTCACCACCGAGTCAAGCGGGCTGGCTTGGGACCCAGTACTTC	CASSPPSQAGWLGTQYF
TRBV14	15	TRBD2	TRBJ2-5	-	TGTGCCAGCAGCGGGGTAGCGGGAGGCGGAAGGCGGCAGTACTTC	CASSGVAGGGRRQYF
TRBV7-2	13	-	TRBJ2-5	many	TGTGCCAGCAGCTTAGGCGCGGGGGAGACCCAGTACTTC	CASSLGAGETQYF
TRBV7-9	14	TRBD1	TRBJ1-2	-	TGTGCCAGCAGCCGGCCAGGGGGCGCACATGGCTACACCTTC	CASSRPGGAHGYTF
TRBV2	12	-	TRBJ2-7	-	TGTGCCTGCCACCGGACAGTCTACGAGCAGTACTTC	CACHRTVYEQYF
TRBV12-3/TRBV12-4	17	TRBD2	TRBJ2-6	-	TGTGTCAGCAGTTTAGGGCGGGAGAAGTTTGGGGCCAACGTCCTGACTTTC	CVSSLGREKFGANVLTF
TRBV4-2	15	TRBD1	TRBJ1-5	-	TGTGCCAGCAGCCACACGGACAGGGCAAATCAGCCCCAGCATTTT	CASSHTDRANQPQHF
TRBV11-2	12	-	TRBJ1-2	-	TGTGCCAGCCGGGAGGCAAGCTATGGCTACACCTTC	CASREASYGYTF
TRBV7-2	16	-	TRBJ2-3	-	TGTGCCAGCAGCTTAGGGGGGGTAGCGACCACAGATACGCAGTATTTT	CASSLGGVATTDTQYF
TRBV28	14	TRBD2	TRBJ2-3	-	TGTGCCAGCAATCCGGGACTAGCGGAGGATGCGCAGTATTTT	CASNPGLAEDAQYF
TRBV7-3	13	TRBD1	TRBJ1-6	-	TGTGCCAGCAGCTTACAGGGGGATTCACCCCTCCACTTT	CASSLQGDSPLHF
TRBV28	16	-	TRBJ2-7	few	TGTGCCAGCAGCCCTGTAGGGCCTAGTGGGTCTGCCGAGCAGTACTTC	CASSPVGPSGSAEQYF
TRBV28	14	-	TRBJ1-5	-	TGTGCCAGCAAAAACAGGTTGTCGGATCAGCCCCAGCATTTT	CASKNRLSDQPQHF
TRBV4-1	16	-	TRBJ2-7	-	TGCGCCAGCAGCCAAGAAGGTCGGAACCTGTACAATGAGCAGTACTTC	CASSQEGRNLYNEQYF
TRBV29-1	19	TRBD2	TRBJ2-1	many	TGCAGCGTTGACCCCGCATCTAGCGGGAGGGCGCTTTCCTACAATGAGCAGTTCTTC	CSVDPASSGRALSYNEQFF
TRBV7-2	18	TRBD2	TRBJ2-7	once	TGTGCCAGCAGCCGATCTGGGACTAGCGTGAGGGGGGGGTTCGAGCAGTACTTC	CASSRSGTSVRGGFEQYF
TRBV11-3	14	-	TRBJ2-5	-	TGTGCCAGCAGCTTATCGAAGTACCAAGAGACCCAGTACTTC	CASSLSKYQETQYF
TRBV3-1	16	TRBD2	TRBJ2-7	-	TGTGCCAGCAGTCCCGCGACTAGCGGGAGGGATTACGAGCAGTACTTC	CASSPATSGRDYEQYF
TRBV7-9	16	-	TRBJ1-4	-	TGTGCCAGCAGCGCGGGGGGGCGCACAACTAATGAAAAACTGTTTTTT	CASSAGGRTTNEKLFF
TRBV4-2	16	-	TRBJ2-6	-	TGTGCCAGCAGCCAAGATGGAACTAGAGGGGCCAACGTCCTGACTTTC	CASSQDGTRGANVLTF
TRBV28	13	-	TRBJ1-2	-	TGTGCCAGCGGGGGTGGGGCTAACTATGGCTACACCTTC	CASGGGANYGYTF
TRBV7-9	16	-	TRBJ1-2	-	TGTGCCAGCAGCAGTAATAACAGGGCCCCTTACTATGGCTACACCTTC	CASSSNNRAPYYGYTF
TRBV6-5	13	TRBD1	TRBJ2-5	-	TGTGCCAGCAAGTGGGACAGGGAAGAGACCCAGTACTTC	CASKWDREETQYF
TRBV7-2	17	-	TRBJ2-5	-	TGTGCCAGCAGCTCCCCCCTGGCGGGGCTTCGCGTAGAGACCCAGTACTTC	CASSSPLAGLRVETQYF
TRBV9	14	-	TRBJ1-1	-	TGTGCCAGCACCCCACGTGGGATGAACACTGAAGCTTTCTTT	CASTPRGMNTEAFF
TRBV2	13	-	TRBJ2-1	-	TGTGCCAACAGTGACCCGCCCTACAATGAGCAGTTCTTC	CANSDPPYNEQFF
TRBV15	15	-	TRBJ2-6	few	TGTGCCACCAGCAGTTCACTCTCTGGGGCCAACGTCCTGACTTTC	CATSSSLSGANVLTF
TRBV4-1	11	-	TRBJ1-2	-	TGCGCCAGCAGCCAAAGGGGACGCTACACCTTC	CASSQRGRYTF
TRBV4-1	17	TRBD2	TRBJ2-3	-	TGCGCCAGCAGCCCCCAGCCAACTAGCGGAAGCACAGATATGCAGTATTTT	CASSPQPTSGSTDMQYF